This T cell receptor (beta chain) stems from a study of CD8+ T cells in alopecia areata. Study outcomes and limitations: Given one nonresponder, whether baseline CD8+ expansion relates to response remains uncertain.

This clone occurred a few times. The antigen remains unidentified. The treatment here: oral pan-JAK inhibitor, 5-10 mg twice daily. Alopecia areata patients had lesional scalp punch biopsies and peripheral blood taken from them. PBMCs yielded sorted CD4+ and CD8+ T cells. Once RNA had been extracted, it was reverse transcribed into cDNA to act as the sequencing template. Method: immunoSEQ multiplex PCR; TCRdb's copy keeps in-frame clones and lacks some. Of some 180,000 clones listed, approximately 51% are singletons. Trimming stripped 4 bases from V and 0 bases from J, with 9 bases between. This CDR3 has 14 residues. CDR1 and CDR2 (germline): SNHLY, FYNNEI.

The specimen was CD8+ T cells sorted from blood, collected at week 52, from a patient treated with tofacitinib. The receptor comes from a human donor with alopecia areata. V usage is TRBV2 and J usage is TRBJ1-1; possible D gene TRBD1, 5 bases. CDR3 nucleotides: TGTGCCAGCAGTGCCAGGGACTTGAACACTGAAGCTTTCTTT. Residues: CASSARDLNTEAFF. The full variable domain, rest sourced from reference TRBV2 and TRBJ1-1, is EPEVTQTPSHQVTQMGQEVILRCVPISNHLYFYWYRQILGQKVEFLVSFYNNEISEKSEIFDDQFSVERPDGSNFTLKIRSTKLEDSAMYFCASSARDLNTEAFFGQGTRLTVV.